This TCR beta chain came from a study of blood T cell repertoires in COVID-19. The wider study: COVID-19 samples, acute and convalescent, were from the United States, Italy and Spain.

Sequenced by immunoSEQ multiplex PCR; TCRdb stores in-frame clones only, minus some. The sample holds under 130,000 clones, more than 80% seen once. V lost 6 bases to trimming and J lost 5 bases; unmatched junction nucleotides: 8. Germline lookup yields CDR1 SQVTM and CDR2 ANQGSEA. The CDR3 covers 14 residues. The sequencing input was peripheral blood. This chain uses TRBV29-1 with TRBJ1-5, with TRBD1 matching over 9 bases. This sequence was found in a woman aged 70 to 79 with acute or convalescent COVID-19. The CDR3 region is CSVATGGWDQPQHF. Here the CDR3 DNA reads TGCAGCGTGGCGACAGGGGGTTGGGATCAGCCCCAGCATTTT.